These T cell receptor beta chains were read from a single sample in a study of shared clonotypes between healthy human individuals. Produced via immunoSEQ multiplex PCR; TCRdb's table is partial and in-frame only. Altogether 2,500,000 or so clones are present, roughly 92% being singletons, with the ten largest covering more than 0.35%. The sample taken for sequencing was naive CD4+ T cells from PBMCs. All receptors come from a man in his late teens or twenties in good health. Some clones in this sample may be carry-over from other donors' samples. The CDR3 runs from the conserved cysteine through the conserved F or W. D genes are given only for firm matches. The size field is filled for only some rows; it gives once, few, many or a size class.

d_call	clone_size	v_call	j_call	cdr3_aa	cdr3_nt
TRBD2	NA	TRBV5-1	TRBJ2-5	CASSHATRGTYGETQYF	TGCGCCAGCAGCCATGCGACGCGGGGGACCTATGGAGAGACCCAGTACTTC
TRBD1	NA	TRBV27	TRBJ2-3	CASSPPGQVGHTQYF	TGTGCCAGCAGTCCGCCGGGACAGGTGGGTCATACGCAGTATTTT
NA	NA	TRBV27	TRBJ2-1	CAIGRADSYNEQFF	TGTGCCATAGGGCGGGCGGACTCCTACAATGAGCAGTTCTTC
NA	NA	TRBV5-6	TRBJ1-3	CASSLIPGNTIYF	TGTGCCAGCAGCTTAATCCCTGGAAACACCATATATTTT
NA	NA	TRBV7-2	TRBJ2-1	CASSLPSWGRGKNEQFF	TGTGCCAGCAGCCTCCCCTCCTGGGGGAGGGGGAAAAATGAGCAGTTCTTC
TRBD1	NA	TRBV30	TRBJ1-2	CARADRAVNGYTF	TGTGCCCGGGCGGACAGGGCGGTAAATGGCTACACCTTC
NA	NA	TRBV9	TRBJ2-2	CASSALGGELFF	TGTGCCAGCAGCGCCCTCGGTGGGGAGCTGTTTTTT
NA	few	TRBV6-1	TRBJ1-1	CASSPGRNTEAFF	TGTGCCAGCAGCCCCGGGAGGAACACTGAAGCTTTCTTT
NA	NA	TRBV25-1	TRBJ1-5	CASKFSYRHF	TGTGCCAGCAAGTTTTCATATCGGCATTTT
TRBD2	NA	TRBV6-4	TRBJ2-1	CASSPSSGSMNEQFF	TGTGCCAGCAGTCCCTCTAGCGGGAGTATGAATGAGCAGTTCTTC
TRBD1	NA	TRBV30	TRBJ1-3	CACPGTGMSNTIYF	TGTGCCTGCCCCGGGACAGGGATGAGTAACACCATATATTTT
TRBD1	NA	TRBV25-1	TRBJ1-2	CASSESDRENGYTF	TGTGCCAGCAGTGAATCCGACAGGGAGAATGGCTACACCTTC
TRBD1	NA	TRBV7-2	TRBJ1-2	CASSFLGQGYGYTF	TGTGCCAGCAGCTTCCTGGGACAGGGGTATGGCTACACCTTC
NA	NA	TRBV27	TRBJ2-2	CASSPWPTAGELFF	TGTGCCAGCAGCCCATGGCCGACGGCCGGGGAGCTGTTTTTT
NA	NA	TRBV6-4	TRBJ2-3	CASSDSRRTDTQYF	TGTGCCAGCAGTGACTCTCGGCGCACAGATACGCAGTATTTT
NA	NA	TRBV19	TRBJ2-3	CASSQNPWAGHSRTDTQYF	TGTGCCAGTAGTCAGAATCCTTGGGCGGGACACTCCCGCACAGATACGCAGTATTTT